The 31 T cell receptor beta chains below all came from one sample that was sequenced in a study of CD8 T cells in ankylosing spondylitis. TCRdb re-analysed the 5' RACE reads in MiXCR, keeping a single row per CDR3 protein. The table has about 35,000 distinct CDR3 sequences, about a tenth seen once. Sequenced: blood, either unsorted or a sorted T cell fraction (not recorded which). These receptors were taken from a male donor with ankylosing spondylitis or in good health (not recorded which).

V usage is TRBV19 and J usage is TRBJ1-1; D is unclear. Trimming pared 8 bases from V and 4 bases from J, leaving 8 bases between. CDR3 length: 11 amino acids. Germline V CDR1 and CDR2: LNHDA, SQIVND (reference sequence). This CDR3 reads CASVGVTEAFF. The CDR3 DNA follows: TGTGCCAGTGTTGGTGTCACTGAAGCTTTCTTT.

This clonotype was observed a few times. A single base separates this from a much larger clone, so it may be a read error. J is TRBJ1-1 and V is TRBV20-1, with 10 bases identical to TRBD1. The germline V gene encodes CDR1 DFQATT and CDR2 SNEGSKA (reference sequence). The CDR3 runs 17 residues. This CDR3 is CCARIGTGDIMNTEAFF. CDR3 DNA: TGCTGTGCTAGAATCGGGACAGGGGACATCATGAACACTGAAGCTTTCTTT.

This clonotype was seen repeatedly, ten times or more. V is TRBV6-1 and J is TRBJ2-3; 7 positions match TRBD2. CDR3 length: 13 amino acids. V shed 6 bases and J 6 bases; nucleotides not matched to a gene: 6. Germline CDR1 and CDR2: MNHNS and SASEGT. The CDR3 region is CASSSGLLDTQYF. The CDR3 nucleotides read TGTGCCAGCAGCTCGGGACTACTGGATACGCAGTATTTT.

This clonotype was recorded a few times. The rearrangement uses TRBV6-2 or TRBV6-3 and TRBJ1-1; D gene ambiguous. This CDR3 is built from 15 residues. Trimming shortened V by 4 bases and J by 5 bases, and 17 bases separated the two germline ends. Germline-derived CDR1 and CDR2 are MNHEY and SVGEGT. This CDR3 reads CASSLAGGGRTEAFF. As DNA, the CDR3 is TGTGCCAGCAGTTTAGCAGGAGGAGGACGGACTGAAGCTTTCTTT.

This clonotype was observed many times. The V gene is TRBV5-6, the J gene TRBJ2-5, with D possibly matching TRBD2 (6 bases). The CDR3 consists of 15 residues. V lost 0 bases, J lost 5 bases, and 14 bases lay in between. CDR1 and CDR2 (germline): SGHDT, YYEEEE. CDR3 residues: CASSLAGGTMETQYF. The CDR3 DNA reads as TGTGCCAGCAGCTTGGCTGGGGGGACGATGGAGACCCAGTACTTC.

This clonotype was recorded at least ten times. The chain uses TRBV28 and TRBJ2-2; 7 nucleotides align to TRBD1. The V gene end was trimmed by 5 bases and the J gene end by 6 bases; junction bases not matched to a gene: 6. This CDR3 has 14 amino acids. Germline CDR1 and CDR2: MDHEN and SYDVKM. The CDR3 DNA follows: TGTGCCAGCAGTACCCACAGGGGCTCCGGGGAGCTGTTTTTT. The encoded protein is CASSTHRGSGELFF.

This clonotype was observed many times. The chain employs TRBV6-5 and TRBJ2-7; tentatively, D is TRBD1 or TRBD2 (5 bases each). This CDR3 has 15 residues. Germline CDR1 MNHEY, CDR2 SVGAGI. Between the trimmed V and J ends, which lost 4 bases and 2 bases, there was a span of 15 bases. The CDR3 sequence: CASSSGLGHPYEQYF. The CDR3 region has the DNA TGTGCCAGCAGTTCGGGGCTAGGACACCCCTACGAGCAGTACTTC.

This clonotype has only a few counts. The V gene is TRBV12-3 or TRBV12-4, the J gene TRBJ1-1, with 7 bases that match TRBD1. V lost 0 bases to trimming and J lost 3 bases; unmatched junction nucleotides: 7. The CDR3 runs 16 residues. Here the CDR3 reads CASSLATGQFDTEAFF. CDR3 nucleotides: TGTGCCAGCAGTTTAGCTACGGGACAGTTTGACACTGAAGCTTTCTTT.

This clonotype showed up just a few times. The genes are TRBV28 and TRBJ2-3, with 7 bases that match TRBD2. Germline CDR1 reads MDHEN; CDR2 reads SYDVKM. CDR3 length equals 18 residues. With 7 bases clipped from V and 7 bases from J, the junction kept 23 bases outside the gene matches. In DNA form, the CDR3 reads TGTGCCAGCACCCCGTTTTGGGACTACCTTCGAAAATACCATACGCAGTATTTT. Encoded protein: CASTPFWDYLRKYHTQYF. Variable domain in full (rest from reference TRBV28 and TRBJ2-3): DVKVTQSSRYLVKRTGEKVFLECVQDMDHENMFWYRQDPGLGLRLIYFSYDVKMKEKGDIPEGYSVSREKKERFSLILESASTNQTSMYLCASTPFWDYLRKYHTQYFGPGTRLTVL.

In DNA form, the CDR3 reads TGCAGTGCTCCTCCCAGGGGGCGGGTAGAGACCCAGTACTTC. Translation gives CSAPPRGRVETQYF. This rearrangement joins TRBV20-1 to TRBJ2-5; 8 bases align to TRBD1. V was pared by 5 bases and J by 4 bases, with 9 bases of the junction left unmatched. This CDR3 is built from 14 residues. Germline CDR1 and CDR2: DFQATT and SNEGSKA (reference sequence).

This clonotype was seen repeatedly, ten times or more. V is TRBV5-1 and J is TRBJ2-1; 13 bases align to TRBD2. The germline CDR1 and CDR2 sequences are SGHRS and YFSETQ. V shed 3 bases and J 9 bases; nucleotides not matched to a gene: 9. The CDR3 has 16 amino acids. CDR3 sequence: CASSSTSGRASGEQFF. The CDR3 DNA follows: TGCGCCAGCAGCTCAACTAGCGGGAGGGCCTCTGGTGAGCAGTTCTTC.

This clonotype was observed many times. The chain employs TRBV4-3 and TRBJ2-7, with 9 nucleotides matching TRBD1. V lost 3 bases, J lost 2 bases, and 8 bases stayed unmatched. CDR3 size: 16 residues. Germline V CDR1 and CDR2: LGHNA, YSLEER. CDR3 in amino acids: CASSHTPGQGPYEQYF. CDR3 sequence (DNA): TGCGCCAGCAGCCACACACCGGGACAGGGTCCCTACGAGCAGTACTTC.

This clonotype appeared many times. The chain joins TRBV3-1 to TRBJ2-2; a weak D match, TRBD1 (6 bases). V was clipped by 5 bases and J by 2 bases, with 12 bases between them. The CDR3 sequence is 15 residues long. The V gene's germline CDR1 is LGHDT and CDR2 YNNKEL (reference sequence). CDR3 protein: CASSFMDRNTGELFF. DNA of the CDR3: TGTGCCAGCAGCTTCATGGACAGAAACACCGGGGAGCTGTTTTTT.

This clonotype was seen repeatedly, ten times or more. The chain uses TRBV5-1 and TRBJ1-1; 8 nucleotides agree with TRBD1. The CDR3 has 14 residues. V lost 7 bases, J lost 4 bases, and 9 bases stayed unmatched. The germline CDR1 and CDR2 sequences are SGHRS and YFSETQ. CDR3 coding DNA: TGCGCCAGCGGACCAGGGGGCGGGTTCACTGAAGCTTTCTTT. It yields the protein CASGPGGGFTEAFF.

Only a few counts were recorded for this clonotype. A much bigger clone sits one base away, suggesting this may be a read error. The chain recombines TRBV6-5 with TRBJ1-2; 7 nucleotides agree with TRBD1. Trimming at V came to 4 bases and at J to 0 bases, leaving 8 bases not matched to a gene. The length of the CDR3 is 16 residues. From germline, CDR1 is MNHEY and CDR2 SVGAGI. CDR3 DNA sequence: TGTGCCAGCAGTTGCTCGTGGACAGGAGCTAACTATGGCTACACCTTC. Amino acid sequence: CASSCSWTGANYGYTF.

This clonotype was seen many times. CDR3 protein: CASAGLAGGSYNEQFF. The CDR3 DNA follows: TGTGCCAGCGCTGGACTAGCGGGAGGTTCCTACAATGAGCAGTTCTTC. V gene TRBV12-3 or TRBV12-4 combines with J gene TRBJ2-1; 14 positions agree with TRBD2. CDR3 size: 16 residues. Germline trimming cut 8 bases from V and 1 base from J; bases unmatched to any gene: 4.

This clonotype was seen ten or more times. This chain links TRBV4-1 with TRBJ2-5, with D uncertain. Germline CDR1 MGHRA, CDR2 YSYEKL. Trimming pared 0 bases from V and 5 bases from J, leaving 10 bases between. The CDR3 has 14 amino acids. CDR3 DNA sequence: TGCGCCAGCAGCCAAGATCATCTGGGGGAGACCCAGTACTTC. Translating gives CASSQDHLGETQYF.

Many counts were recorded for this clonotype. V and J are TRBV6-2 or TRBV6-3 and TRBJ2-1; D is possibly TRBD1 (7 bases). The V gene lost 2 bases and the J gene lost 8 bases, with 19 bases spanning the gap. CDR3 length: 16 amino acids. Germline CDR1 is MNHEY and CDR2 is SVGEGT. The CDR3 spells CASSYSRGGGIDEQFF. CDR3 nucleotides: TGTGCCAGCAGTTACAGTCGCGGAGGGGGCATCGATGAGCAGTTCTTC.

This clonotype was counted ten times or more. The chain combines TRBV6-2 or TRBV6-3 with TRBJ2-1, with 13 bases matching TRBD2. V lost 3 bases, J lost 10 bases, and 21 bases stayed unmatched. The CDR3 runs to 20 residues. Germline CDR1 and CDR2: MNHEY and SVGEGT. CDR3 nucleotide sequence: TGTGCCAGCAGTTATATCCGGGACAGGGTCGGACTAGCGGGAGTCAGCGAGCAGTTCTTC. This gives the protein CASSYIRDRVGLAGVSEQFF.

In its sample, this clonotype was seen many times. V is TRBV6-1 and J is TRBJ2-3; TRBD2 matches 7 bases. This CDR3 has 14 amino acids. With V trimmed by 7 bases and J by 6 bases, 10 bases remained unmatched. Germline CDR1 MNHNS, CDR2 SASEGT. The CDR3 coding sequence is TGTGCCAGCATTGGGAGCGGGACGGGCGATACGCAGTATTTT. This codes for CASIGSGTGDTQYF.

Only a few counts were recorded for this clonotype. The V and J genes are TRBV4-3 and TRBJ1-1; D is uncertain. V shed 0 bases and J shed 4 bases, with 6 bases lying between them. CDR1 and CDR2 from the germline V gene are LGHNA and YSLEER. This CDR3 has 13 amino acids. The DNA of the CDR3 is TGCGCCAGCAGCCAAGATTCGGCCACTGAAGCTTTCTTT. Protein sequence: CASSQDSATEAFF.

This clonotype appeared many times. The chain links TRBV20-1 to TRBJ2-5; maybe TRBD2 (6 bases). V lost 3 bases, J lost 1 base, and 18 bases lay in between. The CDR3 contains 16 residues. Germline lookup yields CDR1 DFQATT and CDR2 SNEGSKA (reference sequence). The CDR3 DNA reads TGCAGTGCTAGGGTGTTTGGAGCGGGCCCCCAAGAGACCCAGTACTTC. Encoded protein: CSARVFGAGPQETQYF.

There are many counts of this clonotype. The chain uses TRBV25-1 and TRBJ1-5; possibly TRBD1 for D (6 bases). The length of the CDR3 is 16 residues. V dropped 3 bases and J dropped 1 base, with 13 bases sitting between them. CDR1 is MGHDK, CDR2 SYGVNS, per germline. The CDR3 coding sequence is TGTGCCAGCAGTGAGGGGGGCGGCAGCAGCAATCAGCCCCAGCATTTT. Its translation is CASSEGGGSSNQPQHF.

There are many counts of this clonotype. CDR3 protein: CASSLGLSDYEQYF. For the CDR3, the DNA is TGCGCCAGCAGCTTGGGTCTCAGCGACTACGAGCAGTACTTC. The V gene is TRBV5-1, the J gene TRBJ2-7; D gene unclear. CDR3 length equals 14 residues. V was clipped by 0 bases and J by 3 bases, with 10 bases between them. Germline V CDR1 and CDR2: SGHRS, YFSETQ.

This clonotype is classed as medium-sized. This chain links TRBV20-1 with TRBJ2-7; 8 nucleotides align to TRBD2. The CDR3 totals 13 residues. Trimming removed 6 bases from V and 6 bases from J; junction bases left unmatched: 10. Germline loops: CDR1 DFQATT, CDR2 SNEGSKA (reference sequence). CDR3 region: CSAAGTSDFEQYF. The CDR3 nucleotides read TGCAGTGCCGCCGGGACTAGTGATTTCGAGCAGTACTTC.

This clonotype was found a few times. The CDR3 nucleotides read TGTGCCAGCAGTTACTATGGCCTAGCCTACAATGAGCAGTTCTTC. It is translated as CASSYYGLAYNEQFF. The gene calls are TRBV6-5 and TRBJ2-1; D unresolved. The germline V and J ends were trimmed by 1 base and 2 bases, with 9 bases remaining between them. The CDR3 contains 15 residues. Germline V gives CDR1 MNHEY, CDR2 SVGAGI.

The rearrangement uses TRBV15 and TRBJ2-7; TRBD1 or TRBD2 may be the D gene (5 bases each). Germline values: CDR1 LNHNV, CDR2 YYDKDF (reference sequence). Trimming stripped 5 bases from V and 1 base from J, with 9 bases between. The CDR3 sequence is 13 residues long. CDR3 DNA: TGTGCCACCAGCCCGAGGGGTTCCTACGAGCAGTACTTC. Translation: CATSPRGSYEQYF.

This clonotype was recorded many times. The chain uses TRBV20-1 and TRBJ2-7; 9 bases are a match to TRBD1. The J segment lost 2 bases and the V segment lost 6 bases, leaving 17 bases of the junction unmatched. The CDR3 loop spans 17 amino acids. In germline, CDR1 is DFQATT, CDR2 SNEGSKA (reference sequence). CDR3 residues: CSATGQGSVKGAYEQYF. CDR3 nucleotide sequence: TGCAGTGCCACCGGACAGGGGTCAGTTAAAGGGGCCTACGAGCAGTACTTC.

This clonotype was counted between two and nine times. This may stem from a read error, because a much larger clone lies one nucleotide away. V is TRBV7-2 and J is TRBJ1-5; TRBD1 might be the D (6 bases). Germline loops: CDR1 SGHTA, CDR2 FQGNSA. The CDR3 length is 14 residues. The germline V and J ends were trimmed by 5 bases and 2 bases, with 10 bases remaining between them. The CDR3 sequence is CASSLPGGNQPQHF. The DNA for the CDR3 is TGTGCCAGCAGCCTCCCAGGGGGCAATCAGCCCCAGCATTTT.

This clonotype was counted at least ten times. The chain is built from TRBV4-1 and TRBJ2-7, with no clear D. V lost 0 bases to trimming and J lost 6 bases, with 15 bases between them. The CDR3 runs to 15 residues. The germline CDR1 and CDR2 sequences are MGHRA and YSYEKL. This chain's CDR3 is CASSQEETTSREQYF. The CDR3 DNA follows: TGCGCCAGCAGCCAAGAAGAGACAACGTCGCGCGAGCAGTACTTC.

The chain combines TRBV4-1 with TRBJ2-1; D might be TRBD2 (7 bases). Trimming removed 10 bases from V and 0 bases from J, with 16 bases in between. CDR3 length: 15 residues. Germline V gene lookup returns CDR1 MGHRA and CDR2 YSYEKL. The CDR3 loop reads CATSAGAGSYNEQFF. The CDR3 bases are TGCGCCACCTCGGCGGGGGCCGGCTCCTACAATGAGCAGTTCTTC.